These T cell receptor beta chains were read from a single sample in a study of control samples from healthy donors and cancer patients. TCRdb keeps only in-frame clones here, not all; method: immunoSEQ multiplex PCR. The table shows about 180,000 clones, with about 92% occurring only once. Sequences were obtained from blood. These receptors originate from a man aged 30-40 years in good health. Both conserved end residues are part of each CDR3. D genes are given only for firm matches. A clone size is listed for some rows: how often the clone was seen (once, few, many), or a class if it is expanded.

d_call | j_call | clone_size | v_call | cdr3_nt | cdr3_aa
NA | TRBJ2-7 | NA | TRBV27 | TGTGCCAGCAGTCCACTAGTCACGGGCGAGCAGTACTTC | CASSPLVTGEQYF
TRBD2 | TRBJ2-5 | NA | TRBV4-2 | TGTGCCAGCAGCCAAGATTGGCGGGGGACCCAAGAGACCCAGTACTTC | CASSQDWRGTQETQYF
NA | TRBJ2-5 | once | TRBV4-3 | TGCGCCAGCAGCCAAGGTTTGACGCGTCGACAAGAGACCCAGTACTTC | CASSQGLTRRQETQYF
NA | TRBJ1-1 | NA | TRBV6-6 | TGTGCCAGCAGTTACGGCGCAGAAGCTTTCTTT | CASSYGAEAFF
TRBD2 | TRBJ2-2 | NA | TRBV28 | TGTGCCAGCAGTCCGAACACTAGCGGAAGGGGGACCGGGGAGCTGTTTTTT | CASSPNTSGRGTGELFF
TRBD2 | TRBJ2-3 | NA | TRBV27 | TGTGCCAGCAGTGCCCTAGCGGGAGGGACAGATACGCAGTATTTT | CASSALAGGTDTQYF
TRBD1 | TRBJ2-7 | NA | TRBV28 | TGTGCCAGCAGTTTATCCACCGACAGGGGCACCTCCTACGAGCAGTACTTC | CASSLSTDRGTSYEQYF
TRBD1 | TRBJ1-1 | NA | TRBV30 | TGTGCCGCCGACAGGGGGATGAACACTGAAGCTTTCTTT | CAADRGMNTEAFF
NA | TRBJ2-1 | NA | TRBV28 | TGTGCCAGCAGTTTTTCCCCCAGGGTGCGACCTGGGAGTGAGCAGTTCTTC | CASSFSPRVRPGSEQFF
NA | TRBJ2-6 | NA | TRBV5-6 | TGTGCCAGCAGCCTGGGACTGAGCTCTGGGGCCAACGTCCTGACTTTC | CASSLGLSSGANVLTF
TRBD2 | TRBJ2-1 | NA | TRBV7-9 | TGTGCCAGCAGCTCTACCCCGGGACTAGCGACTGAGCAGTTCTTC | CASSSTPGLATEQFF
TRBD1 | TRBJ1-2 | NA | TRBV2 | TGTGCCAGCAGTGAAGGGACAGGGGGGCCTACCTATGGCTACACCTTC | CASSEGTGGPTYGYTF
NA | TRBJ1-1 | few | TRBV27 | TGTGCCAGCAGTCCTTATCAGCAACTCGAAGCTTTCTTT | CASSPYQQLEAFF
NA | TRBJ2-2 | NA | TRBV7-9 | TGTGCCAGCAGCTATCGTCCCGGGGAGCTGTTTTTT | CASSYRPGELFF
TRBD1 | TRBJ1-2 | NA | TRBV19 | TGTGCCAGTAGTAACCGGGACAGCTATGGCTACACCTTC | CASSNRDSYGYTF
NA | TRBJ2-7 | once | TRBV3-1/TRBV3-2 | TGTGCCAGCAGCCAAAGGTCCGCGGCCCTCCACCACGAGCAGTACTTC | CASSQRSAALHHEQYF
NA | TRBJ1-1 | NA | TRBV7-2 | TGTGCCAGCACCCATGACCTGTTATGGGCGGGTGCTTTCTTT | CASTHDLLWAGAFF
NA | TRBJ1-1 | NA | TRBV10-3 | TGTGCCATCAGTCATAGGACGGTGAACACTGAAGCTTTCTTT | CAISHRTVNTEAFF
TRBD1 | TRBJ2-7 | NA | TRBV2 | TGTGCCAACAAACTAGGACAGGCCTACGAGCAGTACTTC | CANKLGQAYEQYF
NA | TRBJ2-7 | NA | TRBV19 | TGTGCCAGTAGTATTCGACGGGGCTACGAGCAGTACTTC | CASSIRRGYEQYF
TRBD1 | TRBJ1-2 | NA | TRBV19 | TGTGCCAGTTCGGGACAGGGAAACTATGGCTACACCTTC | CASSGQGNYGYTF
TRBD1 | TRBJ1-1 | NA | TRBV29-1 | TGCAGCGCGAGTTTCGGGACAGAAAACACTGAAGCTTTCTTT | CSASFGTENTEAFF
TRBD1 | TRBJ2-1 | NA | TRBV10-2 | TGCGCCAGCACCCAGGGGGCACACAATGAGCAGTTCTTC | CASTQGAHNEQFF
NA | TRBJ1-1 | NA | TRBV6-5 | TGTGCCAGCAGTTACTCGACCAGGGTGGACACTGAAGCTTTCTTT | CASSYSTRVDTEAFF
NA | TRBJ1-2 | NA | TRBV28 | TGTGCCACAACCATCCCACAGCTCTATGGCTACACCTTC | CATTIPQLYGYTF
TRBD1 | TRBJ1-5 | NA | TRBV27 | TGTGCCAGCAGTCCAGACAGGGGCATAGGGAGGAATCAGCCCCAGCATTTT | CASSPDRGIGRNQPQHF
TRBD1 | TRBJ1-4 | NA | TRBV29-1 | TGCAGCGTCCGGGACAGGTCTAATGAAAAACTGTTTTTT | CSVRDRSNEKLFF
NA | TRBJ1-5 | once | TRBV19 | TGTGCCAGTAGTAGTCCATTCGAACGCCAGCCCCAGCATTTT | CASSSPFERQPQHF
TRBD2 | TRBJ2-3 | NA | TRBV7-2 | TGTGCCAGTAAAAAACGGGGACTAGCGGACACAGATACGCAGTATTTT | CASKKRGLADTDTQYF
TRBD2 | TRBJ2-2 | NA | TRBV24-1 | TGTGCCACCAGTGGGGGGACTAGCATCAACGGGGAGCTGTTTTTT | CATSGGTSINGELFF
TRBD2 | TRBJ2-3 | NA | TRBV7-2 | TGTGCCAGCAGACCGGGACTAGGAGCCACAGATACGCAGTATTTT | CASRPGLGATDTQYF
TRBD1 | TRBJ2-7 | NA | TRBV6-1 | TGTGCCAGCAGTGACCGACCCGATCGGACAGGGAGGTACGAGCAGTACTTC | CASSDRPDRTGRYEQYF
TRBD2 | TRBJ2-3 | NA | TRBV27 | TGTGCCAGCAGTCCTTTTCTAGCGGGGGGGGAGATTAGCACAGATACGCAGTATTTT | CASSPFLAGGEISTDTQYF
NA | TRBJ1-1 | NA | TRBV6-5 | TGTGCCAGCAGTTACGTATCCAACGCTGAAGCTTTCTTT | CASSYVSNAEAFF
TRBD1 | TRBJ1-2 | NA | TRBV15 | TGTGCCACCAGCAGGGAGGGACAGGGATATGGCTACACCTTC | CATSREGQGYGYTF
NA | TRBJ1-1 | NA | TRBV29-1 | TGCAGCGGTCGGGGGACCGCGAGTCGGGGTGAAGCTTTCTTT | CSGRGTASRGEAFF
TRBD2 | TRBJ2-4 | once | TRBV3-1/TRBV3-2 | TGTGCCAGCAGCCAGCTTAGCGGGGGGGCCGGAGACATTCAGTACTTC | CASSQLSGGAGDIQYF
NA | TRBJ2-6 | NA | TRBV18 | TGTGCCAGCTCACCTTTTAACTCTGGGGCCAACGTCCTGACTTTC | CASSPFNSGANVLTF
NA | TRBJ1-2 | NA | TRBV19 | TGTGCCAGTAGTCTTTCCACCAACTATGGCTACACCTTC | CASSLSTNYGYTF
NA | TRBJ1-6 | NA | TRBV5-1 | TGCGCCAGCAGCTTCTCCCTAAATTCACCCCTCCACTTT | CASSFSLNSPLHF
TRBD2 | TRBJ2-1 | NA | TRBV12-3/TRBV12-4 | TGTGCCAGCAGTTTTAGAAGCGGGGGTGAGCAGTTCTTC | CASSFRSGGEQFF
NA | TRBJ1-1 | NA | TRBV7-6 | TGTGCCAGCAGCTTCCCCGGGGGGCACGACACTGAAGCTTTCTTT | CASSFPGGHDTEAFF